This entry lists 27 T cell receptor beta chains sequenced from one sample in a study of cytomegalovirus exposure and HLA in healthy donors. PCR was performed using 60 Vbeta and 13 Jbeta primers. The assay was immunoSEQ multiplex PCR, and TCRdb's table has in-frame clones only and misses some. The sample yields some 130,000 clones, around 80% seen once. Specimen: PBMCs. The receptor source for this set is a man aged 25-45 years in good health.

This chain joins TRBV19 and TRBJ1-2, with D possibly TRBD1 on 5 matching bases. This CDR3 has 15 amino acids. The ends were cut back, 6 bases at V and 6 bases at J, with 20 bases in the middle. CDR1 is LNHDA, CDR2 SQIVND, per germline (reference sequence). CDR3 amino acids: CASRSGGTTINGYTF. The CDR3 nucleotides read TGTGCCAGTAGATCCGGGGGAACAACGATAAATGGCTACACCTTC.

This rearrangement joins TRBV2 to TRBJ2-7; 7 bases line up with TRBD2. Germline V gene sequence: CDR1 SNHLY, CDR2 FYNNEI. This CDR3 region has 15 residues. J lost 0 bases, V lost 11 bases, and 13 bases had no gene match. The CDR3 is CAATGGASLSYEQYF. The DNA for the CDR3 is TGTGCCGCGACGGGAGGTGCCAGCCTCTCCTACGAGCAGTACTTC.

The CDR3 coding sequence is TGTGCCAGCATGAGGGGGGGGGCGAACACTGAAGCTTTCTTT. Amino acids: CASMRGGANTEAFF. The chain uses TRBV28 and TRBJ1-1, with D maybe TRBD1 (6 bases). Looked up from germline, CDR1 is MDHEN and CDR2 is SYDVKM. Trimming left V 7 bases short and J 1 base short, with 13 bases between. The CDR3 length is 14 residues.

V and J are TRBV11-2 and TRBJ2-1; 12 nucleotides match TRBD2. V was clipped by 4 bases and J by 9 bases; unmatched bases: 10. This CDR3 comprises 16 residues. The germline V gene has CDR1 SGHAT and CDR2 FQNNGV. In DNA form, the CDR3 reads TGTGCCAGCAGCTCAAGACTAGCGGGAGAACCGGGTGAGCAGTTCTTC. It yields the protein CASSSRLAGEPGEQFF.

The gene calls are TRBV11-1 and TRBJ2-5; 14 nucleotides agree with TRBD2. The CDR3 runs 16 residues. Germline loops: CDR1 SGHAT, CDR2 FQDESV (reference sequence). V lost 5 bases, J lost 5 bases, and 7 bases stayed unmatched. The CDR3 region is CASSLGLAGEVETQYF. The CDR3 nucleotides are TGTGCCAGCAGCCTGGGACTAGCGGGAGAGGTGGAGACCCAGTACTTC.

The genes are TRBV6-5 and TRBJ2-5, with TRBD1 matching over 12 bases. The DNA end is a closer match to TRBJ2-7, so the J assignment may be wrong. This CDR3 comprises 13 residues. CDR1 is MNHEY and CDR2 is SVGAGI in the germline V gene. CDR3 protein: CASKGQGAGEQYF. CDR3 nucleotide sequence: TGTGCCAGCAAGGGACAGGGGGCCGGCGAGCAGTACTTC.

The V gene is TRBV19, the J gene TRBJ2-1; TRBD2 agrees at 8 bases. The CDR3 has 15 residues. V was clipped by 2 bases and J by 10 bases; unmatched bases: 10. The germline gives CDR1 LNHDA, CDR2 SQIVND (reference sequence). The chain's CDR3 is CASSITGTRKVEQFF. In nucleotides, the CDR3 is TGTGCCAGTAGTATAACCGGGACTAGGAAGGTAGAGCAGTTCTTC.

The chain employs TRBV19 and TRBJ1-1, with D possibly being TRBD1 (5 bases). Trimming cost V 0 bases and J 4 bases, with 9 bases left between them. The CDR3 length is 14 residues. Germline V gene data show CDR1 as LNHDA and CDR2 as SQIVND (reference sequence). CDR3 coding DNA: TGTGCCAGTAGTATAGATCCGGGGGTCACTGAAGCTTTCTTT. Its protein product is CASSIDPGVTEAFF.

The V gene is TRBV2, the J gene TRBJ1-2; 7 bases map to TRBD1. Trimming took 7 bases from V and 8 from J; bases not matched to a gene: 16. The CDR3 contains 15 residues. Germline V lookup: CDR1 SNHLY, CDR2 FYNNEI. The CDR3 bases are TGTGCCAGCACCCCAAATGAGGGGGCTACATCAGGCTACACCTTC. As protein: CASTPNEGATSGYTF.

The chain uses TRBV7-6 and TRBJ2-5; 8 bases map to TRBD2. This CDR3 spans 14 amino acids. J gave up 9 bases and V 1 base, and 7 bases lay outside the gene matches. Germline CDR1 and CDR2: SGHVS and FNYEAQ. The DNA for the CDR3 is TGTGCCAGCAGCTTAGAGGGACTAGACAGTTCCCAGTACTTC. Amino acids: CASSLEGLDSSQYF.

The chain joins TRBV11-3 to TRBJ2-3; 13 positions agree with TRBD2. V shed 5 bases, J shed 4 bases, and the junction held 6 bases outside the gene matches. Germline loops: CDR1 SGHNT, CDR2 YENEEA. This CDR3 is built from 16 residues. The CDR3 region has the DNA TGTGCCAGCAGCCAAGGACTAGCGGGAGCGGCAGATACGCAGTATTTT. Translating it yields CASSQGLAGAADTQYF.

This clone has just a few counts. The chain recombines TRBV28 with TRBJ2-7; 13 nucleotides agree with TRBD2. V lost 4 bases, J lost 6 bases, and 6 bases stayed unmatched. The length of the CDR3 is 15 residues. Per the germline V gene, CDR1 is MDHEN and CDR2 is SYDVKM. The CDR3 DNA reads as TGTGCCAGCAGTTACGGACTAGCGGGAGTTGTCGAGCAGTACTTC. It is translated as CASSYGLAGVVEQYF.

The chain has TRBV29-1 and TRBJ1-1, with unresolved D. Deletions cut 4 bases from V and 0 bases from J, with 9 bases between. The CDR3 is 13 residues long. In germline, CDR1 is SQVTM, CDR2 ANQGSEA. The chain's CDR3 is CSVGKLMNTEAFF. CDR3 DNA sequence: TGCAGCGTTGGTAAGCTGATGAACACTGAAGCTTTCTTT.

Concerning this clone itself: At one end the junction does not follow the germline gene, possibly because of a read error. This sequence joins TRBV27 and TRBJ2-1; 9 nucleotides agree with TRBD2. Looked up from germline, CDR1 is MNHEY and CDR2 is SMNVEV (reference sequence). This CDR3 is 14 amino acids long. CDR3 loop: CASSPSKTSGELFF. CDR3 sequence (DNA): TGTGCCAGCAGTCCCTCAAAGACTAGCGGTGAGCTGTTCTTC.

This sequence joins TRBV15 and TRBJ2-5; no firm D call. Per the germline V gene, CDR1 is LNHNV and CDR2 is YYDKDF (reference sequence). CDR3 size: 12 residues. Trimming stripped 4 bases from V and 5 bases from J, with 8 bases between. The CDR3 nucleotides read TGTGCCACCAGCAACGCCCGGGAGACCCAGTACTTC. Residues: CATSNARETQYF.

V gene TRBV13 combines with J gene TRBJ2-7, with D uncertain. V gave up 0 bases and J gave up 4 bases, with 4 bases separating them. The CDR3 length is 12 residues. CDR1 is PRHDT and CDR2 is FYEKMQ in the germline V gene (reference sequence). CDR3 nucleotide sequence: TGTGCCAGCAGCTTAGGGGAGTACGAGCAGTACTTC. Translation gives CASSLGEYEQYF.

V and J are TRBV6-6 and TRBJ2-5; TRBD2 aligns across 13 bases. CDR1 MNHNY and CDR2 SVGAGI come from the germline V gene (reference sequence). CDR3 length: 15 residues. The ends lost 6 bases at V and 4 bases at J; junction bases unmatched: 5. CDR3 in DNA: TGTGCCAGCAGAGAACTAGCGGGAGGGGTAGAGACCCAGTACTTC. Protein sequence: CASRELAGGVETQYF.

On this clone: This sample also contains other DNA sequences that code for the same CDR3. V gene TRBV30 combines with J gene TRBJ2-1; TRBD2 matches at 9 bases. CDR3 size: 14 residues. Per germline, CDR1 GTSNPN and CDR2 SVGIG (reference sequence). Unmatched junction bases numbered 10, after V lost 4 bases and J lost 9 bases. CDR3 sequence reads: CAWNKREVSGEQFF. The DNA of the CDR3 is TGTGCCTGGAATAAGCGGGAGGTTTCGGGTGAGCAGTTCTTC.

The chain couples TRBV14 to TRBJ1-1, with no clear D. This CDR3 is built from 13 residues. Germline V gene data show CDR1 as SGHDN and CDR2 as FVKESK. Trimming pared 4 bases from V and 5 bases from J, leaving 11 bases between. The chain's CDR3 is CASSLIQRTEAFF. The DNA for the CDR3 is TGTGCCAGCAGCCTCATACAGCGGACTGAAGCTTTCTTT.

The V gene is TRBV7-2, the J gene TRBJ2-7, with 8 nucleotides matching TRBD1. The CDR3 runs to 15 residues. Trimming removed 2 bases from V and 7 bases from J; junction bases left unmatched: 10. Germline lookup yields CDR1 SGHTA and CDR2 FQGNSA. In DNA, the CDR3 is TGTGCCAGCAGCTTATCCGGACAGGGTCGGGGGGAGCAGTACTTC. Its protein product is CASSLSGQGRGEQYF.

Remarks on this clone: Other nucleotide sequences from this sample produce the same CDR3. The rearrangement joins TRBV5-1 to TRBJ1-2; 10 bases are a match to TRBD1. V dropped 4 bases and J dropped 6; count of bases not matched to a gene: 6. The CDR3 loop spans 14 amino acids. CDR1 and CDR2 from the germline V gene are SGHRS and YFSETQ. This CDR3 is CASSKYGTGDGYTF. CDR3 DNA: TGCGCCAGCAGCAAATACGGGACAGGGGATGGCTACACCTTC.

The chain carries TRBV30 and TRBJ2-3; TRBD2 matches 11 bases. J was trimmed by 2 bases and V by 5 bases; bases with no gene match: 9. CDR3 length: 16 residues. Germline V gives CDR1 GTSNPN, CDR2 SVGIG (reference sequence). The CDR3 is CAWGGTSGRSTDTQYF. The CDR3 DNA reads TGTGCCTGGGGGGGGACTAGCGGACGTTCCACAGATACGCAGTATTTT.

The chain has TRBV5-4 and TRBJ1-1, with D possibly being TRBD1 (6 bases). The V end was cut by 9 bases, the J end by 2 bases, with 14 bases between. CDR3 length: 13 residues. Germline V gene sequence: CDR1 SGHNT, CDR2 YYREEE (reference sequence). CDR3 in DNA: TGTGCCACCTACAGGGCCATAAACACTGAAGCTTTCTTT. Translating gives CATYRAINTEAFF.

With respect to this clone: The identical CDR3 is also encoded by other nucleotide sequences in the sample. The chain joins TRBV29-1 to TRBJ1-1; D is unresolved. Trimming removed 6 bases from V and 1 base from J, with 9 bases in between. Germline loops: CDR1 SQVTM, CDR2 ANQGSEA. CDR3 size: 12 residues. The CDR3 DNA is TGCAGCGTCGTCGGAGGGAACACTGAAGCTTTCTTT. Its protein is CSVVGGNTEAFF.

This clone appeared a few times. The V call is TRBV7-2, the J call TRBJ2-1; 10 bases map to TRBD2. Unmatched junction bases numbered 4, after V lost 7 bases and J lost 4 bases. The CDR3 is 14 residues long. CDR1 and CDR2 from the germline V gene are SGHTA and FQGNSA. CDR3 sequence reads: CASTEREGYNEQFF. As DNA, the CDR3 is TGTGCCAGCACAGAGCGGGAGGGATACAATGAGCAGTTCTTC.

The genes are TRBV5-4 and TRBJ2-3; 12 nucleotides line up with TRBD2. Trimming removed 0 bases from V and 9 bases from J; junction bases left unmatched: 2. The CDR3 contains 14 residues. Per germline, CDR1 SGHNT and CDR2 YYREEE (reference sequence). The CDR3 region is CASSLAGTSGTQYF. As DNA, the CDR3 is TGTGCCAGCAGCTTGGCCGGGACTAGCGGGACGCAGTATTTT.

V gene TRBV2 combines with J gene TRBJ1-2, with 8 bases lining up with TRBD1. The CDR3 has 15 residues. Germline V gives CDR1 SNHLY, CDR2 FYNNEI. V trimming: 5 bases; J trimming: 8 bases; junction bases outside the gene matches: 13. CDR3 DNA sequence: TGTGCCAGCAGTCTACTTACAGGGGGGGCTTTGGGCTACACCTTC. Amino acid sequence: CASSLLTGGALGYTF.